The 15 T cell receptor beta chains presented below share a single source sample, sequenced in a study of T-cell reconstitution after alpha-beta-depleted transplantation in children (dated by TCRdb to 2016 to 2018). Library generation was performed with PCR. TCRdb shows the sequencer as Illumina HiSeq 2500. Molecular barcoding was employed in the preparation of TCR libraries, with unique molecular identifiers being used to normalize TCRbeta repertoire quantification. The public reads were reanalyzed by TCRdb: fastp trimming at Q25, MiXCR alignment, in-frame beta chains only. Each CDR3 protein appears once, grouped with its most common genes and DNA. This sample gives about 340,000 distinct CDR3 sequences in total; 13% of them show up just once. 4.3% of the sample lies in the top ten. Sequencing was performed on PBMCs, taken from the stem cell graft. All receptors derive from a human donor who donated a stem cell graft to a child with Fanconi anemia.

The table lists this clonotype with a few counts. The V gene is TRBV29-1, the J gene TRBJ2-5, with TRBD2 matching 9 bases. The germline CDR1 and CDR2 sequences are SQVTM and ANQGSEA. V lost 3 bases and J lost 5; bases outside the gene matches: 19. CDR3 size: 18 residues. The CDR3 sequence is CSVERFWPSAGGGETQYF. The CDR3, as DNA: TGCAGCGTTGAGCGCTTTTGGCCATCAGCGGGGGGAGGGGAGACCCAGTACTTC.

This clonotype showed up just a few times. This chain joins TRBV7-9 and TRBJ2-7, with 8 bases identical to TRBD2. Looked up from germline, CDR1 is SEHNR and CDR2 is FQNEAQ (reference sequence). The V gene end was trimmed by 5 bases and the J gene end by 6 bases; junction bases not matched to a gene: 9. The CDR3 runs to 14 residues. CDR3 region: CASSAPGGVGEQYV. CDR3 in DNA: TGTGCCAGCAGCGCCCCGGGGGGGGTGGGCGAGCAGTACGTC.

This clonotype came up a few times. The gene calls are TRBV28 and TRBJ2-6; D is unresolved. CDR1 and CDR2 (germline): MDHEN, SYDVKM. The V end was cut by 3 bases, the J end by 0 bases, with 6 bases between. The CDR3 totals 15 residues. CDR3 loop: CASSFEHSGANVLTF. The CDR3 region has the DNA TGTGCCAGCAGTTTCGAACACTCTGGGGCCAACGTCCTGACTTTC.

The chain's CDR3 is CAIANGDTDTQYF. CDR3 nucleotides: TGTGCCATCGCTAACGGGGACACAGATACGCAGTATTTT. The chain is built from TRBV10-3 and TRBJ2-3; a weak D match, TRBD2 (5 bases). Germline CDR1 and CDR2: ENHRY and SYGVKD. The length of the CDR3 is 13 residues. Between the trimmed V and J ends, which lost 8 bases and 2 bases, there was a span of 11 bases.

This clonotype was detected many times. The chain is built from TRBV20-1 and TRBJ1-2; D uncertain. V was shortened by 4 bases and J by 4 bases, with 13 bases between the two germline ends. The germline CDR1 and CDR2 sequences are DFQATT and SNEGSKA (reference sequence). This CDR3 contains 13 residues. The CDR3 nucleotides are TGCAGTGCTACCGTGAACAGCCCCTATGGCTACACCTTC. It codes for CSATVNSPYGYTF.

This clonotype was observed at least ten times. The chain has TRBV12-3 or TRBV12-4 and TRBJ1-2; D possibly corresponds to TRBD1 (5 bases). This CDR3 contains 14 residues. V was clipped by 3 bases and J by 3 bases, with 11 bases between them. The CDR3 DNA reads TGTGCCAGCAGTTTCGACAGATCGGACTATGGCTACACCTTC. This sequence encodes CASSFDRSDYGYTF.

The chain has TRBV6-2 or TRBV6-3 and TRBJ1-5; D is uncertain. The V end lost 0 bases, the J end lost 2 bases, and 11 bases lay between the germline ends. The CDR3 is 16 amino acids. Germline lookup yields CDR1 MNHEY and CDR2 SVGEGT. CDR3 in amino acids: CASSYSLRLGNQPQHF. In DNA form, the CDR3 reads TGTGCCAGCAGTTACTCTCTCAGGCTCGGCAATCAGCCCCAGCATTTT.

This clonotype has at least ten counts. V and J are TRBV5-1 and TRBJ2-1; 9 positions agree with TRBD2. CDR3 size: 16 residues. J lost 1 base, V lost 4 bases, and 6 bases had no gene match. The germline V gene has CDR1 SGHRS and CDR2 YFSETQ. In nucleotides, the CDR3 is TGCGCCAGCAGCCTCAATAGCGGGGGATCCTACAATGAGCAGTTCTTC. This encodes CASSLNSGGSYNEQFF.

This clonotype was detected only a few times. The genes are TRBV9 and TRBJ1-3, with D perhaps matching TRBD1 (5 bases). The CDR3 is 13 amino acids. Germline V gene data show CDR1 as SGDLS and CDR2 as YYNGEE. The V gene lost 7 bases and the J gene lost 1 base, with 9 bases spanning the gap. CDR3 nucleotides: TGTGCCAGCGCGGGGGGATCTGGAAACACCATATATTTT. Residues: CASAGGSGNTIYF.

The chain uses TRBV2 and TRBJ2-7; TRBD1 matches at 11 bases. The J segment lost 2 bases and the V segment lost 6 bases, leaving 3 bases of the junction unmatched. The V gene's germline CDR1 is SNHLY and CDR2 FYNNEI. CDR3 length: 14 amino acids. Written as DNA, the CDR3 is TGTGCCAGCAGGGGACAGGGGGATGCCTACGAGCAGTACTTC. It codes for CASRGQGDAYEQYF.

The sample holds many counts of this clonotype. V usage is TRBV5-1 and J usage is TRBJ2-3, with 14 bases lining up with TRBD2. Germline V CDR1 and CDR2: SGHRS, YFSETQ. The CDR3 totals 19 residues. V was pared by 4 bases and J by 1 base, with 11 bases of the junction left unmatched. CDR3 in amino acids: CASSRGTSGGFQGTDTQYF. The DNA of the CDR3 is TGCGCCAGCAGCCGGGGGACTAGCGGGGGTTTCCAGGGCACAGATACGCAGTATTTT.

This clonotype came up many times. This sequence joins TRBV3-1 and TRBJ1-1; 8 nucleotides align to TRBD1. The CDR3 totals 14 residues. The junction had 2 bases not matched to a gene; V was cut back by 1 base and J by 4 bases. The germline V gene encodes CDR1 LGHDT and CDR2 YNNKEL (reference sequence). Here the CDR3 reads CASSQVQGATEAFF. The CDR3 DNA is TGTGCCAGCAGCCAAGTGCAGGGGGCCACTGAAGCTTTCTTT.

This clonotype was detected a few times. The chain links TRBV12-3 or TRBV12-4 to TRBJ2-1, with 9 bases matching TRBD2. The V segment lost 1 base and the J segment 5 bases; nucleotides outside the gene matches: 3. The CDR3 loop spans 15 amino acids. Here the CDR3 reads CASSLVSGGHNEQFF. The CDR3 coding sequence is TGTGCCAGCAGTTTAGTAAGCGGGGGGCACAATGAGCAGTTCTTC.

The genes are TRBV28 and TRBJ1-2; the D is unclear. This CDR3 comprises 13 residues. Germline values: CDR1 MDHEN, CDR2 SYDVKM. V was pared by 5 bases and J by 6 bases, with 13 bases between. CDR3 sequence: CASSKLYGDGYTF. DNA for the CDR3: TGTGCCAGCAGTAAGTTATATGGCGATGGCTACACCTTC.

This clonotype was observed a few times. The chain couples TRBV5-1 to TRBJ1-1, with D perhaps TRBD1 (6 bases). V was trimmed by 4 bases and J by 4 bases, leaving 17 bases between them. CDR1 is SGHRS, CDR2 YFSETQ, per germline. The CDR3 has 15 residues. The CDR3 sequence is CASSLEEQGVTEAFF. CDR3 in DNA: TGCGCCAGCAGCCTGGAAGAACAGGGCGTCACTGAAGCTTTCTTT.